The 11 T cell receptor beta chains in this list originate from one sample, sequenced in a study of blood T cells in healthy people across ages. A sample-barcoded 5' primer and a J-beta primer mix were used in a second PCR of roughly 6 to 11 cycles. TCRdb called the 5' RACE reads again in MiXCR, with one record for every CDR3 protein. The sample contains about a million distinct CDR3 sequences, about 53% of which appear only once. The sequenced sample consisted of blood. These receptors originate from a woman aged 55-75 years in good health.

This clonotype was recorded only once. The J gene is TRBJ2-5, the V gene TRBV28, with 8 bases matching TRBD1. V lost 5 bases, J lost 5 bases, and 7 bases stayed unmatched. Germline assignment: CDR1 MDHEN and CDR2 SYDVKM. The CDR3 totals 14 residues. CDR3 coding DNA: TGTGCCAGCAGTCCAGTGGACAGGGAGGAGACCCAGTACTTC. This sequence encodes CASSPVDREETQYF.

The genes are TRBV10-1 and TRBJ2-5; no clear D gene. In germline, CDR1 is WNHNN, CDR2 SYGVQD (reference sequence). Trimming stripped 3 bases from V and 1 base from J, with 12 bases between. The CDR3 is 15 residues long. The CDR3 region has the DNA TGCGCCAGCAGTGATAGGGATACCAGCCAAGAGACCCAGTACTTC. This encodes CASSDRDTSQETQYF.

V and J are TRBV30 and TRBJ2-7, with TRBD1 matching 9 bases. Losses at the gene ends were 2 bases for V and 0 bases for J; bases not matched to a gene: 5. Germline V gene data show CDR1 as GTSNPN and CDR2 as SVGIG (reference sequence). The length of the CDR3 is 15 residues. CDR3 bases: TGTGCCTGGAGTAAGGGACAGGGAGGCTCCTACGAGCAGTACTTC. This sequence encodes CAWSKGQGGSYEQYF.

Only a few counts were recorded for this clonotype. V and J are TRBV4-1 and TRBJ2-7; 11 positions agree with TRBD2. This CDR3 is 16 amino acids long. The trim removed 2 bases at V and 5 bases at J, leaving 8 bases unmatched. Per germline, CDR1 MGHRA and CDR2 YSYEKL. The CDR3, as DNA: TGCGCCAGCAGCCAACCTACTAGCGGGAGAATCAACGAGCAGTACTTC. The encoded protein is CASSQPTSGRINEQYF.

For the CDR3, the DNA is TGTGCCAGCAGACTCAGGGGCGCGAATGAAAAACTGTTTTTT. It translates to CASRLRGANEKLFF. The chain joins TRBV2 to TRBJ1-4, with D perhaps TRBD1 (6 bases). The germline gives CDR1 SNHLY, CDR2 FYNNEI. The CDR3 consists of 14 residues. Trimming pared 6 bases from V and 5 bases from J, leaving 13 bases between.

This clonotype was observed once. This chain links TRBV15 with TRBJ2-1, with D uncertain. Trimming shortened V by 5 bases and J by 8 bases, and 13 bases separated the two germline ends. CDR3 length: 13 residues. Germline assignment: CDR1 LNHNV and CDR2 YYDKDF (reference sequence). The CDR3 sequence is CATSPRKVHEQFF. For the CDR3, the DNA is TGTGCCACCAGCCCTAGGAAGGTCCATGAGCAGTTCTTC.

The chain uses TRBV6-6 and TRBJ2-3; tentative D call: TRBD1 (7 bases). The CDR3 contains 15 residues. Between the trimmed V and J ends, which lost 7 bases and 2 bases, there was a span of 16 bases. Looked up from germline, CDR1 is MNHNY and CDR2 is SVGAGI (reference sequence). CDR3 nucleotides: TGTGCCAGCACCAAACAGGGGCGGGACACAGATACGCAGTATTTT. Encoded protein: CASTKQGRDTDTQYF.

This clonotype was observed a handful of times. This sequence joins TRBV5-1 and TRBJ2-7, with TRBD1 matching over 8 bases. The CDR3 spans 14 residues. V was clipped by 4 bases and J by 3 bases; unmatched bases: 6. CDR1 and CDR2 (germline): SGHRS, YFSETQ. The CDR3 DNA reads TGCGCCAGCAGCATCGACAGGGGACGCTACGAGCAGTACTTC. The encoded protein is CASSIDRGRYEQYF.

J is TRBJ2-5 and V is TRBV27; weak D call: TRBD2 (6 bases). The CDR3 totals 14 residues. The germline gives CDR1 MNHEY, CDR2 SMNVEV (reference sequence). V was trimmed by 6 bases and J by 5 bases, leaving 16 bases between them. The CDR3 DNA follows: TGTGCCAGCAGCGAAAGGAGGGCGGACGAGACCCAGTACTTC. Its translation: CASSERRADETQYF.

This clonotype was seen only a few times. The CDR3 is CASTIRGGGLGSKNIQYF. CDR3 nucleotides: TGTGCCAGCACCATCCGGGGGGGAGGACTAGGATCCAAAAACATTCAGTACTTC. V is TRBV12-3 or TRBV12-4 and J is TRBJ2-4; 8 bases map to TRBD2. V was pared by 7 bases and J by 2 bases, with 16 bases of the junction left unmatched. The CDR3 totals 18 residues.

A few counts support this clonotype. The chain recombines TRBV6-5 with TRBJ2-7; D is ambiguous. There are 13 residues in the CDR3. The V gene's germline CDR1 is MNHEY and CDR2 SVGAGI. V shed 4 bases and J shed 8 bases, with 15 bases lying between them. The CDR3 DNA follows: TGTGCCAGCAGTTTTTCCCTACGGTCCAAGCAGTACTTC. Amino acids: CASSFSLRSKQYF.